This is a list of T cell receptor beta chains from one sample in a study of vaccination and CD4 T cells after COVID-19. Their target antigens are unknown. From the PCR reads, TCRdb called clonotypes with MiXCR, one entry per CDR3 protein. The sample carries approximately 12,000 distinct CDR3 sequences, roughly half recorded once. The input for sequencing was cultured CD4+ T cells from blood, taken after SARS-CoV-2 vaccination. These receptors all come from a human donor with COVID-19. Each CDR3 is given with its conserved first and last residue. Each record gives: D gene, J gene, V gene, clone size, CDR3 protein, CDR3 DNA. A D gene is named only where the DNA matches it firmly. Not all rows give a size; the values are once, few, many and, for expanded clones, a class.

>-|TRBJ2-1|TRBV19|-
CASSGTPNEQFF
TGTGCCAGTAGCGGGACCCCCAATGAGCAGTTCTTC
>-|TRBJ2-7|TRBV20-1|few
CSVPAGAGILQYF
TGCAGTGTTCCAGCCGGGGCCGGTATCTTGCAGTACTTC
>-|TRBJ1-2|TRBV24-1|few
CATSAQTLNYGYTF
TGTGCCACCAGTGCCCAGACACTGAACTATGGCTACACCTTC
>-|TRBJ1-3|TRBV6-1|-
CASSEKGQGNTIYF
TGTGCCAGCAGTGAAAAGGGGCAGGGAAACACCATATATTTT
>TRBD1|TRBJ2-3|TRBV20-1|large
CSARDPDRGRTDTQYF
TGCAGTGCTAGGGACCCGGACAGGGGGAGAACAGATACGCAGTATTTT
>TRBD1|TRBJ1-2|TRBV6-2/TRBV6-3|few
CASRPSWTGNNYGYTF
TGTGCCAGCAGACCTTCTTGGACAGGGAATAACTATGGCTACACCTTC
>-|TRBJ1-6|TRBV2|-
CASSGNNSPLHF
TGTGCCAGCAGTGGGAATAATTCACCCCTCCACTTT
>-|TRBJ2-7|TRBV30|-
CAWRGAFSYEQYF
TGTGCCTGGAGAGGGGCGTTCTCCTACGAGCAGTACTTC
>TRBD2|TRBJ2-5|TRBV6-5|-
CASSYWTSGGPAETQYF
TGTGCCAGCAGTTACTGGACTAGCGGGGGCCCGGCAGAGACCCAGTACTTC
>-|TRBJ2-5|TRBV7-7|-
CASSLDGFQETQYF
TGTGCTAGCAGCTTAGATGGTTTCCAAGAGACCCAGTACTTC
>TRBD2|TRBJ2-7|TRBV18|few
CASSRAVSGGLYF
TGTGCCAGCTCACGAGCCGTTAGCGGGGGGTTGTACTTC
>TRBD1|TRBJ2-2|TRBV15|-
CATSRGQGQIQELFF
TGTGCCACCAGCAGGGGACAGGGACAGATACAGGAGCTGTTTTTT
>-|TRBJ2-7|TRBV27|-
CASSLSIGSSEQYF
TGTGCCAGCAGTTTATCGATAGGTTCTTCCGAGCAGTACTTC
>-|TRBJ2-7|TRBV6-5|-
CASSYTGMTYEQYF
TGTGCCAGCAGTTACACAGGGATGACCTACGAGCAGTACTTC
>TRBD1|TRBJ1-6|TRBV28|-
CASSLGGQGNSPLHF
TGTGCCAGCAGTTTAGGGGGACAGGGTAATTCACCCCTCCACTTT
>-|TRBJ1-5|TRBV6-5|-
CASSSVGNQPQHF
TGTGCCAGCAGTTCGGTTGGCAATCAGCCCCAGCATTTT
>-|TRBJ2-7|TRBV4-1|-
CASSQGGSDYEQYF
TGCGCCAGCAGCCAAGGGGGCTCTGACTACGAGCAGTACTTC
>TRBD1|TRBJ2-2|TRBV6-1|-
CASRRDRRSTGELFF
TGTGCCAGCAGACGGGACAGGCGTTCCACCGGGGAGCTGTTTTTT
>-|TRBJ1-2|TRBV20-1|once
CSAPGRGLYGYTF
TGCAGTGCCCCGGGTCGGGGACTCTATGGCTACACCTTC
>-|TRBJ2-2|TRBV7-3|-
CASSPRVLGTGELFF
TGTGCCAGCAGCCCCCGGGTCCTTGGCACCGGGGAGCTGTTTTTT
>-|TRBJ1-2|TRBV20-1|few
CSARDKDGGYGYTF
TGCAGTGCTAGAGACAAGGACGGGGGTTATGGCTACACCTTC
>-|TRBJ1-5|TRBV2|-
CASSISDIGVQPQHF
TGTGCCAGCAGTATTAGCGATATAGGGGTTCAGCCCCAGCATTTT
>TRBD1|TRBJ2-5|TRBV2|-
CATEGQGMETQYF
TGTGCCACCGAAGGACAGGGGATGGAGACCCAGTACTTC
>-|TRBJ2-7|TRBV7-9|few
CASTGRDPEEYF
TGTGCCAGCACCGGGCGGGACCCCGAGGAGTACTTC
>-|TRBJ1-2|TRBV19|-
CASSIVSGYGYTF
TGTGCCAGTAGTATAGTCAGTGGCTATGGCTACACCTTC
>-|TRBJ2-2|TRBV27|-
CASSLARGELFF
TGTGCCAGCAGTTTAGCCCGCGGGGAGCTGTTTTTT
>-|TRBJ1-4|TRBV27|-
CASKERANEKLFF
TGTGCCAGCAAAGAGAGGGCTAACGAAAAACTGTTTTTT
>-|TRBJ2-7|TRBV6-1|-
CASSNMGSPGNEQYF
TGTGCCAGCAGTAACATGGGGAGCCCGGGTAACGAGCAGTACTTC
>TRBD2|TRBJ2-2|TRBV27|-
CASSYGTSGGPDTGELFF
TGTGCCAGCAGTTACGGGACTAGCGGGGGCCCGGACACCGGGGAGCTGTTTTTT
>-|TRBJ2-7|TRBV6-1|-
CASTPPGRSYEQYF
TGTGCCAGCACCCCCCCAGGACGTTCCTACGAGCAGTACTTC
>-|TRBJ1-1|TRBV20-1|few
CSASIGSGTEAFF
TGCAGTGCTAGTATAGGGAGTGGGACTGAAGCTTTCTTT
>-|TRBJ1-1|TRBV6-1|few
CASSPTRVSVVDEAFF
TGTGCCAGCAGCCCCACGCGTGTGTCGGTCGTCGATGAAGCTTTCTTT
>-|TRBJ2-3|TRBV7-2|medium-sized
CASSRRRGTDTQYF
TGTGCCAGCAGCCGTCGACGGGGCACAGATACGCAGTATTTT
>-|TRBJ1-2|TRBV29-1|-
CSVEGWGGYTF
TGCAGCGTTGAAGGTTGGGGAGGCTACACCTTC
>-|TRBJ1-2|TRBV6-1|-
CASGAARDGSYGYTF
TGTGCCAGCGGTGCGGCCCGGGACGGATCCTATGGCTACACCTTC
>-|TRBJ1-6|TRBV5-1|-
CASSLESYLSPLHF
TGCGCCAGCAGCTTGGAGAGCTACTTATCACCCCTCCACTTT
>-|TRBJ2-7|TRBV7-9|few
CASSWEGERNEQYF
TGTGCCAGCAGCTGGGAAGGGGAAAGGAACGAGCAGTACTTC
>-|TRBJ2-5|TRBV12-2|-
CASRLEGGVPFETQYF
TGTGCAAGTCGCTTAGAGGGGGGGGTGCCCTTCGAGACCCAGTACTTC
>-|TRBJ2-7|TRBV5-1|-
CASSLGQEQYF
TGCGCCAGCAGCTTGGGGCAAGAGCAGTACTTC
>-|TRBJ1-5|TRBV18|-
CASSPRNGNQPQHF
TGTGCCAGCTCACCACGTAATGGTAATCAGCCCCAGCATTTT
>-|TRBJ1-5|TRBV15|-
CATSRGSQRYNQPQHF
TGTGCCACCAGCCGAGGCTCTCAGAGATACAATCAGCCCCAGCATTTT
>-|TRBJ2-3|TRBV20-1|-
CSARADYTQYF
TGCAGTGCTAGAGCGGATTATACGCAGTATTTT
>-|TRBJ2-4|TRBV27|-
CASSRSGREIAKNIQYF
TGTGCCAGCAGCCGAAGCGGTCGGGAGATAGCCAAAAACATTCAGTACTTC
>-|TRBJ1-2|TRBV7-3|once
CASSLFGRGPDGYTF
TGTGCCAGCAGCTTATTTGGCAGGGGACCTGATGGCTACACCTTC
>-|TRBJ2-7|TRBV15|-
CATSRDTGGGEQYF
TGTGCCACCAGCAGAGATACGGGGGGCGGGGAGCAGTACTTC
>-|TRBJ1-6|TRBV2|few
CATDAHNSPLHF
TGTGCCACCGACGCCCATAATTCACCCCTCCACTTT
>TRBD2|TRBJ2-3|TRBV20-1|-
CSARDTAASGGALDTQYF
TGCAGTGCTAGAGATACTGCGGCTAGCGGGGGGGCATTGGATACGCAGTATTTT
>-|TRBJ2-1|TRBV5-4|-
CASSARDSYNEQFF
TGTGCCAGCAGCGCCAGGGACTCCTACAATGAGCAGTTCTTC
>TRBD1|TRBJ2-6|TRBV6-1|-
CASSPGQFGANVLTF
TGTGCCAGCAGTCCGGGACAGTTTGGGGCCAACGTCCTGACTTTC
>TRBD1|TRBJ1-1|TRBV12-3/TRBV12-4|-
CASSGTGATSKAFF
TGTGCCAGCAGTGGGACAGGGGCCACTTCTAAAGCTTTCTTT
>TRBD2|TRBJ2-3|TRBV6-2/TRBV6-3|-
CASSRSGVSTDTQYF
TGTGCCAGCAGTCGAAGCGGGGTTAGCACAGATACGCAGTATTTT
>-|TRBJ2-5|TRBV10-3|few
CAISESPGQETQYF
TGTGCCATCAGTGAGTCGCCAGGACAAGAGACCCAGTACTTC
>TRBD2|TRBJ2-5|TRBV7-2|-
CASTAGGWETQYF
TGTGCCAGCACTGCGGGGGGGTGGGAGACCCAGTACTTC
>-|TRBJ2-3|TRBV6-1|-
CASSPRSGALTDTQYF
TGTGCCAGCAGCCCCAGGTCGGGGGCCCTCACAGATACGCAGTATTTT
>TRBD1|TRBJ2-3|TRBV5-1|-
CASSRGQPRTDTQYF
TGCGCCAGCAGCCGGGGACAGCCTCGCACAGATACGCAGTATTTT
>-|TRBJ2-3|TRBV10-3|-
CAISSTDTQYF
TGTGCCATCAGTTCCACAGATACGCAGTATTTT
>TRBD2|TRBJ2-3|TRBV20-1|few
CSGYPLRTSGLTDTQYF
TGCAGTGGGTACCCACTAAGAACTAGCGGTCTCACAGATACGCAGTATTTT
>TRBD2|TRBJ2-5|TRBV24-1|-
CATSDLESGGVGKETQYF
TGTGCCACCAGTGATTTGGAAAGCGGGGGGGTTGGAAAAGAGACCCAGTACTTC
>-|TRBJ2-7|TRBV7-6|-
CASSRKPGEARQYF
TGTGCCAGCAGCCGTAAACCCGGGGAAGCTAGGCAGTACTTC